This TCR beta chain comes out of a study of blood T cell repertoires in COVID-19. Overall study context: Material from acute and convalescent COVID-19 was sourced from the United States, Italy and Spain. PBMCs, B-cell-depleted T cells, or T cells were the source of the cDNA or gDNA that made up the material.

It was during active infection that Seattle patients were enrolled and then longitudinally followed. This CDR3 region has 18 residues. V trimming: 8 bases; J trimming: 2 bases; junction bases outside the gene matches: 14. Looked up from germline, CDR1 is LNHDA and CDR2 is SQIVND (reference sequence). As processed by the authors: Quantification of nucleated cells was approximated via reference gene primer amplification. Sequencing used immunoSEQ multiplex PCR; TCRdb keeps in-frame clones, though not all of them. For V, J and clone size, that table is used; D and trimming come from the DNA. The profile shows approximately 330,000 clones, roughly 86% of them singletons.

The V and J genes are TRBV19 and TRBJ2-7; 14 bases match TRBD2. The clonotype was recovered from a man aged 30-40 years with COVID-19, enrolled during active disease. The sequenced material came from peripheral blood. The CDR3 protein is CASSTRLAGGPDTYEQYF. The CDR3, as DNA: TGTGCCAGTTCAACAAGACTAGCGGGAGGGCCAGATACCTACGAGCAGTACTTC.